This entry lists 16 T cell receptor beta chains sequenced from one sample in a study of blood T cell repertoires in COVID-19. Produced via immunoSEQ multiplex PCR; TCRdb's table is partial and in-frame only. The data show about 480,000 clones, with 70% to 90% seen just once and roughly 12% held by the top ten. Sequencing was carried out using peripheral blood. Receptors originate from a woman in her fifties or sixties with COVID-19, enrolled during active disease.

A single count supports this clone. V usage is TRBV5-5 and J usage is TRBJ1-4, with D unclear. The CDR3 runs 16 residues. CDR1 SGHKS and CDR2 YYEKEE come from the germline V gene (reference sequence). V gave up 4 bases and J gave up 0 bases, with 13 bases separating them. DNA of the CDR3: TGTGCCAGCAGCGCCCGGAGTCCAGCAACTAATGAAAAACTGTTTTTT. Amino acids: CASSARSPATNEKLFF. Complete variable domain (other parts from reference TRBV5-5 and TRBJ1-4): DAGVTQSPTHLIKTRGQQVTLRCSPISGHKSVSWYQQVLGQGPQFIFQYYEKEERGRGNFPDRFSARQFPNYSSELNVNALLLGDSALYLCASSARSPATNEKLFFGSGTQLSVL.

The chain uses TRBV3-1 (or the pseudogene TRBV3-2) and TRBJ2-3; 8 nucleotides align to TRBD2. Germline lookup yields CDR1 LGHDT and CDR2 YNNKEL (reference sequence). J lost 6 bases, V lost 6 bases, and 14 bases had no gene match. The CDR3 is 16 residues long. The CDR3 sequence is CASSRPLAGSLDTQYF. The CDR3 region has the DNA TGTGCCAGCAGTCGACCTTTAGCGGGGTCTTTGGATACGCAGTATTTT.

There are many counts of this clone. The chain joins TRBV19 to TRBJ1-1; D is possibly TRBD1 (5 bases). The CDR3 totals 14 residues. Trimming removed 4 bases at V and 0 bases at J, with 9 bases between. Germline lookup yields CDR1 LNHDA and CDR2 SQIVND (reference sequence). In nucleotides, the CDR3 is TGTGCCAGTAGTACCAGGGTTGTGAACACTGAAGCTTTCTTT. Translation: CASSTRVVNTEAFF.

The gene calls are TRBV5-1 and TRBJ1-2, with D perhaps matching TRBD1 (6 bases). V was pared by 4 bases and J by 5 bases, with 24 bases between. The CDR3 consists of 17 residues. CDR1 and CDR2 (germline): SGHRS, YFSETQ. CDR3 residues: CASSPGRDTQEGYGYTF. DNA of the CDR3: TGCGCCAGCAGCCCGGGACGGGACACTCAAGAGGGATATGGCTACACCTTC. Full variable domain (missing parts from reference TRBV5-1 and TRBJ1-2): KAGVTQTPRYLIKTRGQQVTLSCSPISGHRSVSWYQQTPGQGLQFLFEYFSETQRNKGNFPGRFSGRQFSNSRSEMNVSTLELGDSALYLCASSPGRDTQEGYGYTFGSGTRLTVV.

CDR3 DNA sequence: TGTGCCAGCAGTCCGGAGGACGGCCGGCCCCAAGCTAACTATGGCTACACCTTC. Translated: CASSPEDGRPQANYGYTF. The V call is TRBV27, the J call TRBJ1-2; D remains unclear. The CDR3 is 18 residues long. CDR1 and CDR2 (germline): MNHEY, SMNVEV (reference sequence). V was clipped by 5 bases and J by 0 bases, with 22 bases between them.

V gene TRBV30 combines with J gene TRBJ2-5, with D uncertain. This CDR3 is built from 11 residues. The V gene lost 8 bases and the J gene lost 5 bases, with 12 bases spanning the gap. Germline lookup yields CDR1 GTSNPN and CDR2 SVGIG (reference sequence). In DNA form, the CDR3 reads TGTGCCCTCTCGATCCGGGAGACCCAGTACTTC. Encoded protein: CALSIRETQYF.

This rearrangement joins TRBV9 to TRBJ2-1, with D maybe TRBD2 (6 bases). The V end was cut by 2 bases, the J end by 0 bases, with 9 bases between. CDR1 SGDLS and CDR2 YYNGEE come from the germline V gene. The CDR3 extends over 15 amino acids. This chain's CDR3 is CASSVSGSSYNEQFF. The CDR3 DNA reads as TGTGCCAGCAGCGTTAGCGGCAGCTCCTACAATGAGCAGTTCTTC.

This rearrangement joins TRBV10-3 to TRBJ2-5, with D possibly matching TRBD1 (5 bases). The V and J ends lost 5 bases and 0 bases respectively, with 10 bases between them. The V gene's germline CDR1 is ENHRY and CDR2 SYGVKD. The CDR3 extends over 14 amino acids. The CDR3 here is CAISTRQYQETQYF. The CDR3, as DNA: TGTGCCATCAGTACCAGACAGTACCAAGAGACCCAGTACTTC.

The gene calls are TRBV9 and TRBJ1-2; TRBD1 aligns across 9 bases. The ends lost 3 bases at V and 1 base at J; junction bases unmatched: 7. The CDR3 loop spans 16 amino acids. Germline loops: CDR1 SGDLS, CDR2 YYNGEE. CDR3 amino acids: CASSDRDRAFNYGYTF. The CDR3 bases are TGTGCCAGCAGCGACCGGGACAGGGCCTTTAACTATGGCTACACCTTC.

This rearrangement joins TRBV30 to TRBJ1-2, with TRBD1 matching 8 bases. There are 17 residues in the CDR3. Germline trimming cut 1 base from V and 4 bases from J; bases unmatched to any gene: 14. Germline CDR1 reads GTSNPN; CDR2 reads SVGIG (reference sequence). The CDR3 region has the DNA TGTGCCTGGAGTGACGTGTCTCGGACAGGGAGTCCCTATGGCTACACCTTC. This translates into CAWSDVSRTGSPYGYTF. The complete variable domain, with remaining parts taken from reference TRBV30 and TRBJ1-2, reads SQTIHQWPATLVQPVGSPLSLECTVEGTSNPNLYWYRQAAGRGLQLLFYSVGIGQISSEVPQNLSASRPQDRQFILSSKKLLLSDSGFYLCAWSDVSRTGSPYGYTFGSGTRLTVV.

The J gene is TRBJ2-5, the V gene TRBV6-1, with 9 bases fitting TRBD1. The CDR3 contains 15 residues. The V and J ends lost 1 base and 5 bases, in that order; junction bases with no gene match: 5. CDR1 and CDR2 (germline): MNHNS, SASEGT. The CDR3 reads CASSEDRQGGETQYF. In DNA form, the CDR3 reads TGTGCCAGCAGTGAAGACCGACAGGGGGGGGAGACCCAGTACTTC.

V and J are TRBV9 and TRBJ1-4; D gene ambiguous. Trimming left V 3 bases short and J 7 bases short, with 10 bases between. The V gene's germline CDR1 is SGDLS and CDR2 YYNGEE. The CDR3 sequence is 13 residues long. CDR3 bases: TGTGCCAGCAGCGACGGGATTTCTGAAAAACTGTTTTTT. Amino acid sequence: CASSDGISEKLFF.

The J gene is TRBJ2-7, the V gene TRBV5-4, with 12 bases fitting TRBD1. V lost 5 bases to trimming and J lost 5 bases; unmatched junction nucleotides: 8. Germline CDR1 is SGHNT and CDR2 is YYREEE (reference sequence). This CDR3 is built from 15 residues. CDR3 loop: CASRLRDRGLNEQYF. DNA of the CDR3: TGTGCCAGCAGGCTCCGGGACAGGGGGCTTAACGAGCAGTACTTC.

The CDR3 loop is CASSLGGQGREQFF. CDR3 bases: TGCGCCAGCAGCTTGGGGGGACAGGGAAGGGAGCAGTTCTTC. The genes are TRBV5-1 and TRBJ2-1; 9 bases map to TRBD1. The germline V gene encodes CDR1 SGHRS and CDR2 YFSETQ. The CDR3 has 14 residues. Germline trimming cut 0 bases from V and 10 bases from J; bases unmatched to any gene: 5.

The V gene is TRBV30, the J gene TRBJ1-6, with D uncertain. The CDR3 sequence is 13 residues long. Germline assignment: CDR1 GTSNPN and CDR2 SVGIG (reference sequence). V was clipped by 4 bases and J by 7 bases, with 11 bases between them. Here the CDR3 DNA reads TGTGCCTGGACTAGGGAGATGAATTCACCCCTCCACTTT. Translation: CAWTREMNSPLHF.

This clone was counted only a few times. This chain links TRBV9 with TRBJ1-2; D perhaps matches TRBD1 (5 bases). CDR3 length: 13 residues. V was trimmed by 7 bases and J by 4 bases, leaving 14 bases between them. Germline CDR1 and CDR2: SGDLS and YYNGEE. The CDR3 DNA follows: TGTGCCAGCGAAAGGGGCCGAGGCTATGGCTACACCTTC. Encoded protein: CASERGRGYGYTF.